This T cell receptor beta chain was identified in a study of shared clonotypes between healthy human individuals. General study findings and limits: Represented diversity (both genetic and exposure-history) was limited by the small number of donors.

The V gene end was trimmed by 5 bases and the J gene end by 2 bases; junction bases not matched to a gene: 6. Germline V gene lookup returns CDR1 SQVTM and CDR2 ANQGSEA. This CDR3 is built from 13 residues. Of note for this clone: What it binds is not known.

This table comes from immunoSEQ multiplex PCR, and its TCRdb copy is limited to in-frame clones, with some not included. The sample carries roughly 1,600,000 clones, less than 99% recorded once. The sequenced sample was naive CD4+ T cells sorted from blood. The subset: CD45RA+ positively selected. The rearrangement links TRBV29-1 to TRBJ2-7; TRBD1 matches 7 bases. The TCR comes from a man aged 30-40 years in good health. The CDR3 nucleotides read TGCAGCGTTAGGAAAGGACAGGCCTACGAGCAGTACTTC. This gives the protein CSVRKGQAYEQYF.